Given below is one T cell receptor (beta chain) in context. This entry comes from a study of blood T cell repertoires in COVID-19. Study context: Acute and convalescent COVID-19 samples came from the United States, Italy and Spain. T cells, B-cell-depleted T cells, or PBMCs provided the cDNA or gDNA that served as material.

Authors' data handling: Counts of nucleated cells, estimated from reference gene primer amplification, were obtained. Clones were sequenced by immunoSEQ multiplex PCR, and TCRdb holds only the in-frame ones, with some missing. The V and J calls and clone size are taken from that table; D and trimming were inferred from the DNA. The sample records 380,000 or so clones, more than 70% being singletons. Germline lookup yields CDR1 SGHRS and CDR2 YFSETQ. The CDR3 runs to 16 residues. V lost 4 bases and J lost 7; bases outside the gene matches: 13. This clonotype was sampled from a middle-aged man with acute or convalescent COVID-19. The sequenced sample was peripheral blood. V is TRBV5-1 and J is TRBJ2-1; 8 nucleotides line up with TRBD2. The CDR3 spells CASSDNNLPGGNEQFF. The CDR3 coding sequence is TGCGCCAGCAGCGACAACAATTTGCCGGGAGGGAATGAGCAGTTCTTC.